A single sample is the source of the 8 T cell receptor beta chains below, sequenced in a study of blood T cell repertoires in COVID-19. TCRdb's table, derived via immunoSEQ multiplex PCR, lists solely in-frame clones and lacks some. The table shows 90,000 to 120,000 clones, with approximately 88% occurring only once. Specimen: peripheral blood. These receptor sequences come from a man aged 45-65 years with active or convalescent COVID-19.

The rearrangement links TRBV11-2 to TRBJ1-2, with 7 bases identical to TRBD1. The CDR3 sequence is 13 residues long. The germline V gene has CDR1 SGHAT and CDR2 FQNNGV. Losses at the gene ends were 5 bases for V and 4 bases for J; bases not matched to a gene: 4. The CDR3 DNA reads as TGTGCCAGCAGCCCGGGACAGACCTATGGCTACACCTTC. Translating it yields CASSPGQTYGYTF.

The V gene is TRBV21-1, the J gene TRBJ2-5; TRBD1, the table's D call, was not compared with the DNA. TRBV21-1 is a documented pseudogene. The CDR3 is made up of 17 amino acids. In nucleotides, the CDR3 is TGTGCCAGCAGCACCCCGGACAGCCAGGGGAGCCAAGAGACCCAGTACTTC. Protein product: CASSTPDSQGSQETQYF.

The CDR3 reads CASSIGPSPFAREQYF. DNA for the CDR3: TGTGCCAGTAGTATCGGTCCGTCTCCCTTTGCGAGAGAGCAGTACTTC. The chain links TRBV19 to TRBJ2-7; no clear D. The germline gives CDR1 LNHDA, CDR2 SQIVND (reference sequence). The CDR3 length is 16 residues. The V end was cut by 3 bases, the J end by 7 bases, with 22 bases between.

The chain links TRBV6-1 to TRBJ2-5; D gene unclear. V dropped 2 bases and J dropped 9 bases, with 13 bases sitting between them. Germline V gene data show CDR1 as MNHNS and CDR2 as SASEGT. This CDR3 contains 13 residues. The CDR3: CASSEYPGVAQYF. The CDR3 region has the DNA TGTGCCAGCAGTGAATACCCCGGAGTGGCCCAGTACTTC.

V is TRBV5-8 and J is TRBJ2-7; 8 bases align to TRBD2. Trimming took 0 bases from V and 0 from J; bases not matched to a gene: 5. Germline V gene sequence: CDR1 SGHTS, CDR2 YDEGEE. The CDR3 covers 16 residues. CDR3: CASSLGFSGISYEQYF. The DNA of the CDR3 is TGTGCCAGCAGCTTGGGCTTTAGCGGGATCTCCTACGAGCAGTACTTC.

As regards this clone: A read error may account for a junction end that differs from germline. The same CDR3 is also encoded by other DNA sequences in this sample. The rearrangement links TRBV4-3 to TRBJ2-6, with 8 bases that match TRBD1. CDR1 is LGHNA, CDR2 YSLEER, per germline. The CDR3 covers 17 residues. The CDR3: CASSQDLDRAGANVLTF. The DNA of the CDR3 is TGCGCCAGTAGCCAAGATCTGGACAGGGCTGGGGCCAACGTCCTGACTTTC.

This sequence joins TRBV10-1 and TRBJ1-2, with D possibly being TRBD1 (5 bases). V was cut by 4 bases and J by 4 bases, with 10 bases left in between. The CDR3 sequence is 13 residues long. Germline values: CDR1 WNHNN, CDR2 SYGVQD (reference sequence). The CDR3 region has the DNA TGCGCCAGCAGTGCTGACAGACGCTATGGCTACACCTTC. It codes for CASSADRRYGYTF.

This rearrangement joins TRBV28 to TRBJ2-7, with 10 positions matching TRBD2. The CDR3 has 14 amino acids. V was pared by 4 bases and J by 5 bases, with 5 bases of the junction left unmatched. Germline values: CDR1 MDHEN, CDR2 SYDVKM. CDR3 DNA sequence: TGTGCCAGCAGTTCACTAGCGGGAAACGACGAGCAGTACTTC. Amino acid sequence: CASSSLAGNDEQYF.